This TCR beta chain was observed in a study of T cell changes during pregnancy in multiple sclerosis. Measured with immunoSEQ multiplex PCR; TCRdb has only the in-frame clones, and not every one. The table records over 35,000 clones, over 85% of them present only once. Sequences were derived from peripheral blood, sampled before pregnancy. The sequence was obtained from a female donor with multiple sclerosis, enrolled in a pregnancy study.

CDR3 nucleotides: TGTGCCAGCAGCTTAGGCTCGGTGGCGGGGAGGGGGGATACGCAGTATTTT. Translated: CASSLGSVAGRGDTQYF. This rearrangement joins TRBV7-2 to TRBJ2-3, with D tentatively TRBD2 (7 bases). The V gene's germline CDR1 is SGHTA and CDR2 FQGNSA. The V and J ends lost 1 base and 6 bases respectively, with 20 bases between them. The CDR3 contains 17 residues.